Following are 17 T cell receptor beta chains from one sample sequenced in a study of T cell repertoires in ileal Crohn's disease. Assay: immunoSEQ multiplex PCR; the TCRdb copy retains only in-frame clones and omits some. There are 8,000 or so clones in the sample; roughly 84% occur only once, and roughly 8.6% lies in the top ten. The sample comprised ileal tissue. The origin of the receptors is an adult with Crohn's disease.

In its sample, this clone was seen once. The rearrangement links TRBV2 to TRBJ2-7, with 8 bases that match TRBD2. CDR3 length: 17 amino acids. V lost 11 bases to trimming and J lost 0 bases; unmatched junction nucleotides: 18. CDR1 and CDR2 from the germline V gene are SNHLY and FYNNEI. Here the CDR3 reads CAARTSPTYSFSYEQYF. DNA for the CDR3: TGTGCCGCGCGGACTAGCCCTACCTATAGCTTCTCCTACGAGCAGTACTTC.

This clone was picked up a small number of times. The V call is TRBV19, the J call TRBJ2-5; TRBD2 might be the D (7 bases). From germline, CDR1 is LNHDA and CDR2 SQIVND (reference sequence). V lost 1 base and J lost 2, with 11 bases in between. The length of the CDR3 is 15 residues. CDR3 in DNA: TGTGCCAGTAGTATAGCGGGGGGCCCACAAGAGACCCAGTACTTC. As protein: CASSIAGGPQETQYF.

This clone was observed a handful of times. The genes are TRBV10-3 and TRBJ1-6; 11 nucleotides agree with TRBD1. J gave up 9 bases and V 8 bases, and 6 bases lay outside the gene matches. CDR3 length: 14 amino acids. The germline gives CDR1 ENHRY, CDR2 SYGVKD. The chain's CDR3 is CAIWTGGRGSPLHF. The CDR3 DNA reads TGTGCCATCTGGACAGGGGGCCGGGGTTCACCCCTCCACTTT.

This sequence joins TRBV6-5 and TRBJ2-3, with D maybe TRBD2 (7 bases). Germline V gene lookup returns CDR1 MNHEY and CDR2 SVGAGI. Trimming left V 7 bases short and J 3 bases short, with 17 bases between. The CDR3 sequence is 15 residues long. The CDR3, as DNA: TGTGCCAGCAAAAGGGGGTACGGGGGGACAGATACGCAGTATTTT. Residues: CASKRGYGGTDTQYF.

The chain is built from TRBV5-8 and TRBJ1-4; 11 bases agree with TRBD1. Germline loops: CDR1 SGHTS, CDR2 YDEGEE. J lost 6 bases, V lost 3 bases, and 1 base had no gene match. CDR3 length: 14 amino acids. The chain's CDR3 is CASSSGQGDEKLFF. As DNA, the CDR3 is TGTGCCAGCAGCTCGGGACAGGGGGATGAAAAACTGTTTTTT.

This clone was seen a single time. The chain joins TRBV5-1 to TRBJ2-3, with 12 bases aligning to TRBD2. The ends lost 1 base at V and 3 bases at J; junction bases unmatched: 6. The CDR3 totals 17 residues. The V gene's germline CDR1 is SGHRS and CDR2 YFSETQ. In DNA, the CDR3 is TGCGCCAGCAGCTTGAACCCCGGGACTAGCGGGACAGATACGCAGTATTTT. Translated: CASSLNPGTSGTDTQYF.

This clone was picked up a small number of times. The chain carries TRBV7-6 and TRBJ2-7; 7 nucleotides agree with TRBD2. With 3 bases clipped from V and 2 bases from J, the junction kept 7 bases outside the gene matches. The CDR3 spans 15 residues. Germline V gene sequence: CDR1 SGHVS, CDR2 FNYEAQ. CDR3 coding DNA: TGTGCCAGCAGCTTTATGAGCGGGGAAGCCTACGAGCAGTACTTC. It translates to CASSFMSGEAYEQYF.

This clone appeared a single time. The chain couples TRBV25-1 to TRBJ2-7; no clear D gene. The length of the CDR3 is 12 residues. Trimming left V 5 bases short and J 2 bases short, with 7 bases between. CDR1 and CDR2 (germline): MGHDK, SYGVNS. The CDR3 nucleotides are TGTGCCAGCAGTTACAGTACCTACGAGCAGTACTTC. The encoded protein is CASSYSTYEQYF.

This clone appeared once. The J gene is TRBJ1-2, the V gene TRBV19; D gene ambiguous. With 3 bases removed from V and 4 bases from J, the gap between germline ends came to 12 bases. Germline V lookup: CDR1 LNHDA, CDR2 SQIVND (reference sequence). The CDR3 covers 14 residues. The CDR3 region has the DNA TGTGCCAGTAGTATGTTCCCCCCGAGCTATGGCTACACCTTC. This gives the protein CASSMFPPSYGYTF.

The gene calls are TRBV25-1 and TRBJ2-5; 10 bases match TRBD1. The V gene end was trimmed by 2 bases and the J gene end by 4 bases; junction bases not matched to a gene: 13. The length of the CDR3 is 18 residues. CDR1 MGHDK and CDR2 SYGVNS come from the germline V gene. The CDR3 DNA is TGTGCCAGCAGTGAACCCCGGGGGACAGGGGCCGAGGGAGAGACCCAGTACTTC. Its translation: CASSEPRGTGAEGETQYF. The whole variable domain, remainder taken from reference TRBV25-1 and TRBJ2-5, is EADIYQTPRYLVIGTGKKITLECSQTMGHDKMYWYQQDPGMELHLIHYSYGVNSTEKGDLSSESTVSRIRTEHFPLTLESARPSHTSQYLCASSEPRGTGAEGETQYFGPGTRLLVL.

The chain couples TRBV7-7 to TRBJ2-5; 7 bases match TRBD2. With V trimmed by 3 bases and J by 3 bases, 1 base remained unmatched. Germline values: CDR1 SSHAT, CDR2 FNYEAQ (reference sequence). This CDR3 contains 13 residues. CDR3: CASSFGGEETQYF. Here the CDR3 DNA reads TGTGCCAGCAGCTTTGGGGGGGAAGAGACCCAGTACTTC. Using reference TRBV7-7 and TRBJ2-5 for the parts outside the CDR3, the full variable domain is GAGVSQSPRYKVTKRGQDVTLRCDPISSHATLYWYQQALGQGPEFLTYFNYEAQPDKSGLPSDRFSAERPEGSISTLTIQRTEQRDSAMYRCASSFGGEETQYFGPGTRLLVL.

V usage is TRBV5-4 and J usage is TRBJ2-3; possibly TRBD2 for D (5 bases). The CDR3 totals 15 residues. The germline V gene encodes CDR1 SGHNT and CDR2 YYREEE (reference sequence). Trimming cost V 3 bases and J 1 base, with 12 bases left between them. The CDR3 sequence is CASSSPAGGTDTQYF. The CDR3 bases are TGTGCCAGCAGCTCCCCCGCGGGCGGCACAGATACGCAGTATTTT. Looking up the rest from reference TRBV5-4 and TRBJ2-3 gives the full variable domain: ETGVTQSPTHLIKTRGQQVTLRCSSQSGHNTVSWYQQALGQGPQFIFQYYREEENGRGNFPPRFSGLQFPNYSSELNVNALELDDSALYLCASSSPAGGTDTQYFGPGTRLTVL.

The chain has TRBV10-3 and TRBJ2-5; the match to TRBD2 covers 15 bases. Germline trimming cut 3 bases from V and 3 bases from J; bases unmatched to any gene: 5. The germline V gene has CDR1 ENHRY and CDR2 SYGVKD. The CDR3 totals 17 residues. Written as DNA, the CDR3 is TGTGCCATCAGTGACTCCGGACTAGCGGGAGGGAAAGAGACCCAGTACTTC. The encoded protein is CAISDSGLAGGKETQYF.

The rearrangement links TRBV5-1 to TRBJ1-2; possibly TRBD1 for D (5 bases). From germline, CDR1 is SGHRS and CDR2 YFSETQ. The CDR3 sequence is 15 residues long. V was cut by 0 bases and J by 8 bases, with 17 bases left in between. DNA of the CDR3: TGCGCCAGCAGCTTGGAGTTGGTTCGGGGGGGAGGCTACACCTTC. It encodes CASSLELVRGGGYTF.

This clone was found a few times. The CDR3 nucleotides read TGTGCCAGCAGTGAAATAGCGGGAGGCACAGATACGCAGTATTTT. This encodes CASSEIAGGTDTQYF. The gene calls are TRBV6-4 and TRBJ2-3; 9 bases line up with TRBD2. V shed 3 bases and J 1 base; nucleotides not matched to a gene: 2. Germline V lookup: CDR1 MRHNA, CDR2 SNTAGT. The CDR3 sequence is 15 residues long.

The chain is built from TRBV20-1 and TRBJ2-5; the D is unclear. Trimming took off 4 bases at V and 5 bases at J, with 8 bases between the two ends. Germline-derived CDR1 and CDR2 are DFQATT and SNEGSKA (reference sequence). The CDR3 spans 11 residues. CDR3 DNA sequence: TGCAGTGCTACGCTGGCCGAGACCCAGTACTTC. Translated: CSATLAETQYF.

The CDR3 bases are TGTGCCAGCTGGGAGCGGGAGGCCAAAAACATTCAGTACTTC. It codes for CASWEREAKNIQYF. The V and J genes are TRBV11-3 and TRBJ2-4, with 8 positions matching TRBD2. This CDR3 has 14 residues. Germline assignment: CDR1 SGHNT and CDR2 YENEEA. The trim removed 8 bases at V and 1 base at J, leaving 4 bases unmatched. The entire variable domain, with the rest obtained from reference TRBV11-3 and TRBJ2-4, is as follows: EAGVVQSPRYKIIEKKQPVAFWCNPISGHNTLYWYLQNLGQGPELLIRYENEEAVDDSQLPKDRFSAERLKGVDSTLKIQPAELGDSAVYLCASWEREAKNIQYFGAGTRLSVL.